Presented here are 20 T cell receptor beta chains from one specimen sequenced in a study of cytomegalovirus exposure and HLA in healthy donors. The PCR employed 60 Vbeta primers together with 13 Jbeta primers. Using immunoSEQ multiplex PCR, the repertoire was profiled, and TCRdb retains in-frame clones only, with some absent. Of approximately 82,000 clones detected, roughly four fifths appear once; the ten largest clones hold under 7.5%. Sequencing was carried out using PBMCs. The receptor set was obtained from a woman aged 45-65 years in good health and CMV-seropositive.

The chain links TRBV30 to TRBJ2-2; possibly TRBD2 for D (5 bases). Germline lookup yields CDR1 GTSNPN and CDR2 SVGIG (reference sequence). This CDR3 is built from 14 residues. Trimming shortened V by 1 base and J by 6 bases, and 12 bases separated the two germline ends. The CDR3 here is CAWSGASRSGELFF. The CDR3 coding sequence is TGTGCCTGGAGTGGGGCTAGCCGATCCGGGGAGCTGTTTTTT.

This chain links TRBV28 with TRBJ2-7; D gene ambiguous. Per the germline V gene, CDR1 is MDHEN and CDR2 is SYDVKM. Trimming took off 4 bases at V and 9 bases at J, with 10 bases between the two ends. There are 11 residues in the CDR3. The CDR3: CASSSALVQYF. CDR3 DNA sequence: TGTGCCAGCAGTTCCGCTCTAGTGCAGTACTTC. The full variable domain, completed using reference TRBV28 and TRBJ2-7, is DVKVTQSSRYLVKRTGEKVFLECVQDMDHENMFWYRQDPGLGLRLIYFSYDVKMKEKGDIPEGYSVSREKKERFSLILESASTNQTSMYLCASSSALVQYFGPGTRLTVT.

V is TRBV5-4 and J is TRBJ2-2; D is unclear. V lost 0 bases and J 4 bases, leaving 4 bases between the germline ends. Looked up from germline, CDR1 is SGHNT and CDR2 is YYREEE (reference sequence). This CDR3 is built from 13 residues. The CDR3 nucleotides read TGTGCCAGCAGCTTGGCGGTCACCGGGGAGCTGTTTTTT. The encoded protein is CASSLAVTGELFF.

This clone was observed once. This rearrangement joins TRBV19 to TRBJ1-1; D gene ambiguous. The CDR3 length is 14 residues. Trimming cost V 3 bases and J 2 bases, with 10 bases left between them. Germline V gene lookup returns CDR1 LNHDA and CDR2 SQIVND (reference sequence). CDR3 DNA sequence: TGTGCCAGTAGTATTAGGTGGGCAAACACTGAAGCTTTCTTT. It encodes CASSIRWANTEAFF.

The J gene is TRBJ1-1, the V gene TRBV4-1; 11 bases agree with TRBD1. The CDR3 is 17 amino acids. From germline, CDR1 is MGHRA and CDR2 YSYEKL. J lost 1 base, V lost 5 bases, and 9 bases had no gene match. The CDR3 region is CASSLRTGGGGNTEAFF. The CDR3 DNA follows: TGCGCCAGCAGCTTGCGGACAGGGGGCGGCGGGAACACTGAAGCTTTCTTT.

The chain couples TRBV5-1 to TRBJ2-3; 9 nucleotides line up with TRBD2. Per germline, CDR1 SGHRS and CDR2 YFSETQ. The CDR3 is 15 residues long. V lost 6 bases, J lost 3 bases, and 8 bases stayed unmatched. In DNA, the CDR3 is TGCGCCAGCACGCCGGCGGGAGGGTTGACAGATACGCAGTATTTT. Protein product: CASTPAGGLTDTQYF.

The rearrangement uses TRBV7-6 and TRBJ2-7; tentative D call: TRBD2 (6 bases). The CDR3 runs 14 residues. V was shortened by 5 bases and J by 2 bases, with 13 bases between the two germline ends. Germline V CDR1 and CDR2: SGHVS, FNYEAQ. The CDR3 sequence is CASSPTGGPYEQYF. The CDR3 bases are TGTGCCAGCAGCCCTACCGGAGGGCCCTACGAGCAGTACTTC.

The chain has TRBV11-1 and TRBJ2-7; TRBD2 might be the D (5 bases). The V end lost 5 bases, the J end lost 6 bases, and 14 bases lay between the germline ends. Per the germline V gene, CDR1 is SGHAT and CDR2 is FQDESV (reference sequence). This CDR3 has 13 residues. The CDR3: CASSETTLGEQYF. DNA of the CDR3: TGTGCCAGCAGCGAGACTACCTTAGGCGAGCAGTACTTC.

This chain joins TRBV7-2 and TRBJ2-7, with 8 bases fitting TRBD2. Germline values: CDR1 SGHTA, CDR2 FQGNSA. The CDR3 extends over 16 amino acids. J gave up 1 base and V 3 bases, and 8 bases lay outside the gene matches. CDR3 residues: CASSLSPASGSYEQYF. Here the CDR3 DNA reads TGTGCCAGCAGCTTGTCCCCAGCTAGCGGGTCCTACGAGCAGTACTTC.

The chain links TRBV6-5 to TRBJ2-1; D is unresolved. The ends were cut back, 2 bases at V and 7 bases at J, with 9 bases in the middle. Per germline, CDR1 MNHEY and CDR2 SVGAGI. The CDR3 extends over 13 amino acids. This CDR3 is CASSYTRSNEQFF. In DNA, the CDR3 is TGTGCCAGCAGTTACACCCGGTCAAATGAGCAGTTCTTC.

The rearrangement joins TRBV27 to TRBJ2-1; D call uncertain. From germline, CDR1 is MNHEY and CDR2 SMNVEV (reference sequence). The CDR3 loop spans 16 amino acids. Trimming removed 3 bases at V and 5 bases at J, with 17 bases between. The CDR3 region is CASSFLSADLDNEQFF. The CDR3 DNA reads TGTGCCAGCAGTTTCTTGAGCGCCGACCTGGACAATGAGCAGTTCTTC.

The J gene is TRBJ1-5, the V gene TRBV7-8; no definite D call. Trimming removed 5 bases at V and 1 base at J, with 12 bases between. CDR3 length: 15 residues. The V gene's germline CDR1 is SGHVS and CDR2 FQNEAQ. CDR3 in amino acids: CASSPRRASNQPQHF. CDR3 bases: TGTGCCAGCAGCCCAAGGCGGGCGAGCAATCAGCCCCAGCATTTT. Drawing the rest from reference TRBV7-8 and TRBJ1-5, the complete variable domain is GAGVSQSPRYKVAKRGQDVALRCDPISGHVSLFWYQQALGQGPEFLTYFQNEAQLDKSGLPSDRFFAERPEGSVSTLKIQRTQQEDSAVYLCASSPRRASNQPQHFGDGTRLSIL.

V and J are TRBV30 and TRBJ1-5; no reliable D call. Germline V gene data show CDR1 as GTSNPN and CDR2 as SVGIG (reference sequence). The CDR3 has 12 residues. Between the trimmed V and J ends, which lost 0 bases and 11 bases, there was a span of 11 bases. The CDR3 DNA sequence: TGTGCCTGGAGTGTAGGCGGGAGGGCCCAGCATTTT. This gives the protein CAWSVGGRAQHF.

The chain joins TRBV2 to TRBJ1-4; TRBD1 matches 8 bases. Trimming took 7 bases from V and 8 from J; bases not matched to a gene: 9. The CDR3 loop spans 14 amino acids. Germline V CDR1 and CDR2: SNHLY, FYNNEI. CDR3 sequence reads: CASTRQGSLEKLFF. The CDR3 DNA follows: TGTGCCAGCACCCGACAGGGGAGTTTGGAAAAACTGTTTTTT.

This clone was detected a few times. The chain recombines TRBV28 with TRBJ1-2; D is possibly TRBD1 (6 bases). This CDR3 comprises 14 residues. Per the germline V gene, CDR1 is MDHEN and CDR2 is SYDVKM. V lost 6 bases, J lost 7 bases, and 18 bases lay in between. The CDR3 bases are TGTGCCAGCAGGTCCCGGGACAAGGGCGTTGGCTACACCTTC. It codes for CASRSRDKGVGYTF.

This clone is large (0.1 to 1%). The gene calls are TRBV9 and TRBJ2-1; tentative D call: TRBD1 (6 bases). Looked up from germline, CDR1 is SGDLS and CDR2 is YYNGEE. Trimming stripped 3 bases from V and 5 bases from J, with 15 bases between. This CDR3 has 15 residues. This CDR3 is CASSGLGDTHNEQFF. CDR3 DNA sequence: TGTGCCAGCAGCGGGCTTGGGGACACCCACAATGAGCAGTTCTTC.

V usage is TRBV27 and J usage is TRBJ2-4; 7 positions agree with TRBD1. The CDR3 covers 13 residues. Germline assignment: CDR1 MNHEY and CDR2 SMNVEV (reference sequence). V lost 5 bases and J lost 6; bases outside the gene matches: 4. CDR3 sequence reads: CASSPGTANIQYF. The CDR3 bases are TGTGCCAGCAGTCCTGGGACAGCAAACATTCAGTACTTC.

This chain links TRBV19 with TRBJ1-1, with D perhaps TRBD1 (5 bases). CDR1 is LNHDA and CDR2 is SQIVND in the germline V gene (reference sequence). The CDR3 consists of 14 residues. Trimming removed 3 bases from V and 5 bases from J, with 13 bases in between. CDR3 residues: CASSIDSAGTEAFF. CDR3 nucleotides: TGTGCCAGTAGTATCGACAGTGCTGGGACTGAAGCTTTCTTT.

V usage is TRBV19 and J usage is TRBJ2-7, with TRBD1 identical over 7 bases. Germline assignment: CDR1 LNHDA and CDR2 SQIVND (reference sequence). This CDR3 is 14 amino acids long. After removal of 0 bases from V and 7 bases from J, the junction contained 6 bases not matched to a gene. The CDR3 sequence is CASSIEGTAREQYF. CDR3 nucleotides: TGTGCCAGTAGTATAGAGGGGACAGCTCGGGAGCAGTACTTC.

The V call is TRBV2, the J call TRBJ1-2, with 9 bases matching TRBD1. The trim removed 3 bases at V and 2 bases at J, leaving 4 bases unmatched. The CDR3 runs to 15 residues. The V gene's germline CDR1 is SNHLY and CDR2 FYNNEI. CDR3 amino acids: CASSDPGQGNYGYTF. DNA of the CDR3: TGTGCCAGCAGTGACCCGGGACAGGGCAACTATGGCTACACCTTC. Supplemented by reference TRBV2 and TRBJ1-2, the full variable domain reads EPEVTQTPSHQVTQMGQEVILRCVPISNHLYFYWYRQILGQKVEFLVSFYNNEISEKSEIFDDQFSVERPDGSNFTLKIRSTKLEDSAMYFCASSDPGQGNYGYTFGSGTRLTVV.